This TCR beta chain was captured by sequencing in a study of cytomegalovirus exposure and HLA in healthy donors. Points from the study as a whole: Available immune exposure information was restricted to CMV serostatus only. The productive fraction for most TCR beta V segments was about 87% or about 30% in an earlier analysis.

Germline CDR1 is SNHLY and CDR2 is FYNNEI. V shed 6 bases and J 8 bases; nucleotides not matched to a gene: 8. The length of the CDR3 is 15 residues. Remarks on this clone: Its antigen is as yet unknown.

Primers: 60 Vbeta forward and 13 Jbeta reverse. Using immunoSEQ multiplex PCR, the repertoire was profiled, and TCRdb retains in-frame clones only, with some absent. The sample records 95,000 or so clones, approximately 80% being singletons. This TCR came from a woman aged 40-49 years in good health and CMV-seronegative. Sequenced sample: PBMCs. The J gene is TRBJ2-3, the V gene TRBV2; 13 bases are a match to TRBD2. The CDR3 is CASRPLAGGIGTQYF. DNA of the CDR3: TGTGCCAGCAGACCACTAGCGGGGGGGATTGGTACGCAGTATTTT.